A single sample is the source of the 28 T cell receptor beta chains below, sequenced in a study of blood T cells in healthy people across ages. Alongside a J-beta primer mix, a sample-barcoded 5' primer served in a second PCR lasting about 7 to 12 cycles. A single record per CDR3 protein comes from TCRdb applying MiXCR to the 5' RACE reads. The sample has 2 million or so distinct CDR3 sequences, around 48% seen once. Sequencing was done on a sample of blood. These receptors all come from a woman aged 40-49 years in good health.

The rearrangement uses TRBV6-2 or TRBV6-3 and TRBJ2-1; D is unclear. Germline assignment: CDR1 MNHEY and CDR2 SVGEGT. Trimming took 4 bases from V and 6 from J, leaving 10 bases between them. This CDR3 contains 13 residues. The CDR3 loop is CASSSNKVNEQFF. The CDR3 nucleotides read TGTGCCAGCAGTTCTAACAAGGTCAATGAGCAGTTCTTC.

In this sample, this clonotype turned up a few times. The chain recombines TRBV12-3 or TRBV12-4 with TRBJ2-1; 11 bases line up with TRBD2. This CDR3 is built from 20 residues. V shed 6 bases, J shed 8 bases, and the junction held 24 bases outside the gene matches. DNA of the CDR3: TGTGCCAGCAGCCTCCAGGGTACTAGCGGGGGACGCATGGATAGGGATGAGCAGTTCTTC. Protein sequence: CASSLQGTSGGRMDRDEQFF.

The rearrangement links TRBV28 to TRBJ2-7; D unclear. The germline V and J ends were trimmed by 4 bases and 7 bases, with 8 bases remaining between them. From germline, CDR1 is MDHEN and CDR2 SYDVKM. The CDR3 runs 11 residues. CDR3 residues: CASSYLREQYF. The CDR3 DNA reads as TGTGCCAGCAGTTATCTCAGGGAGCAGTACTTC.

The rearrangement uses TRBV29-1 and TRBJ2-3; D remains ambiguous. Trimming stripped 6 bases from V and 5 bases from J, with 9 bases between. In germline, CDR1 is SQVTM, CDR2 ANQGSEA. The CDR3 loop spans 11 amino acids. For the CDR3, the DNA is TGCAGCGTCGGAAACGGAGATACGCAGTATTTT. It is translated as CSVGNGDTQYF.

The rearrangement joins TRBV3-1 to TRBJ2-5; D is uncertain. Trimming stripped 6 bases from V and 0 bases from J, with 11 bases between. CDR1 LGHDT and CDR2 YNNKEL come from the germline V gene (reference sequence). The CDR3 has 14 residues. CDR3 DNA: TGTGCCAGCAGGAAGGCACGCTACCAAGAGACCCAGTACTTC. Translating gives CASRKARYQETQYF.

In DNA, the CDR3 is TGCGCCAGCAGCTTTCGGACTAGCGGGGAGAACAATGAGCAGTTCTTC. Its translation: CASSFRTSGENNEQFF. This chain uses TRBV5-1 with TRBJ2-1; 12 bases match TRBD2. Germline V CDR1 and CDR2: SGHRS, YFSETQ. Trimming at V came to 2 bases and at J to 5 bases, leaving 5 bases not matched to a gene. The CDR3 is 16 residues long. Drawing the rest from reference TRBV5-1 and TRBJ2-1, the complete variable domain is KAGVTQTPRYLIKTRGQQVTLSCSPISGHRSVSWYQQTPGQGLQFLFEYFSETQRNKGNFPGRFSGRQFSNSRSEMNVSTLELGDSALYLCASSFRTSGENNEQFFGPGTRLTVL.

Many counts were recorded for this clonotype. V is TRBV7-2 and J is TRBJ2-1; TRBD2 is a possible D gene (5 bases). This CDR3 contains 15 residues. Trimming left V 6 bases short and J 0 bases short, with 12 bases between. The germline CDR1 and CDR2 sequences are SGHTA and FQGNSA. CDR3 coding DNA: TGTGCCAGCAGTTATACGGGGAGCTCCTACAATGAGCAGTTCTTC. This translates into CASSYTGSSYNEQFF.

This clonotype was detected only a few times. The chain joins TRBV5-1 to TRBJ2-1; D is perhaps TRBD2 (5 bases). The CDR3 totals 12 residues. Trimming pared 1 base from V and 8 bases from J, leaving 7 bases between. Germline V gene data show CDR1 as SGHRS and CDR2 as YFSETQ. Written as DNA, the CDR3 is TGCGCCAGCAGCTTGAAGGACTATGAGCAGTTCTTC. Protein: CASSLKDYEQFF. The whole variable domain, remainder taken from reference TRBV5-1 and TRBJ2-1, is KAGVTQTPRYLIKTRGQQVTLSCSPISGHRSVSWYQQTPGQGLQFLFEYFSETQRNKGNFPGRFSGRQFSNSRSEMNVSTLELGDSALYLCASSLKDYEQFFGPGTRLTVL.

This chain joins TRBV6-6 and TRBJ2-7; D is uncertain. V was cut by 0 bases and J by 7 bases, with 10 bases left in between. CDR1 and CDR2 (germline): MNHNY, SVGAGI (reference sequence). This CDR3 spans 13 amino acids. CDR3 coding DNA: TGTGCCAGCAGTTACTCGGTTTGCGGTGAGCAGTACTTC. Amino acids: CASSYSVCGEQYF.

This clonotype has more than one count but fewer than ten. The rearrangement uses TRBV11-1 and TRBJ2-1; no clear D. Germline loops: CDR1 SGHAT, CDR2 FQDESV (reference sequence). The CDR3 spans 12 residues. Trimming removed 2 bases from V and 11 bases from J, with 10 bases in between. In DNA form, the CDR3 reads TGTGCCAGCAGCTTATACGGAACACAGCAGTTCTTC. It translates to CASSLYGTQQFF.

The chain combines TRBV6-5 with TRBJ2-3; TRBD1 matches 9 bases. The CDR3 totals 15 residues. Germline V gives CDR1 MNHEY, CDR2 SVGAGI. J was trimmed by 2 bases and V by 2 bases; bases with no gene match: 2. Written as DNA, the CDR3 is TGTGCCAGCAGTTACCGGACAGGGGACACAGATACGCAGTATTTT. Protein product: CASSYRTGDTDTQYF.

The rearrangement links TRBV6-5 to TRBJ2-1; 12 bases fit TRBD2. Germline CDR1 MNHEY, CDR2 SVGAGI. The CDR3 extends over 16 amino acids. V shed 5 bases and J 8 bases; nucleotides not matched to a gene: 10. The CDR3 reads CASSPPSSGGDHEQFF. As DNA, the CDR3 is TGTGCCAGCAGTCCACCTTCTAGCGGGGGGGACCATGAGCAGTTCTTC.

The CDR3 coding sequence is TGTGCCAGCTCATCAGAGACAGGGCAGGTCTACGAGCAGTACTTC. Protein: CASSSETGQVYEQYF. The chain joins TRBV18 to TRBJ2-7; 7 bases fit TRBD1. Germline-derived CDR1 and CDR2 are KGHSH and LQKENI. J gave up 3 bases and V 5 bases, and 10 bases lay outside the gene matches. CDR3 length equals 15 residues.

This chain joins TRBV7-2 and TRBJ2-4; D is perhaps TRBD1 or TRBD2 (5 bases each). The CDR3 loop spans 16 amino acids. V was clipped by 0 bases and J by 5 bases, with 14 bases between them. Germline values: CDR1 SGHTA, CDR2 FQGNSA. CDR3: CASSLALTGGQNIQYF. The CDR3, as DNA: TGTGCCAGCAGCTTAGCTTTAACAGGAGGTCAAAACATTCAGTACTTC.

V is TRBV20-1 and J is TRBJ2-1; 8 bases are shared with TRBD2. The junction had 9 bases not matched to a gene; V was cut back by 2 bases and J by 3 bases. CDR1 is DFQATT and CDR2 is SNEGSKA in the germline V gene (reference sequence). The CDR3 consists of 16 residues. CDR3 in DNA: TGCAGTGCTAGACCGTTAGCGGGGAATCACTACAATGAGCAGTTCTTC. Translation gives CSARPLAGNHYNEQFF.

The gene calls are TRBV5-1 and TRBJ2-3; D call uncertain. The V gene lost 4 bases and the J gene lost 0 bases, with 9 bases spanning the gap. The length of the CDR3 is 14 residues. CDR1 and CDR2 (germline): SGHRS, YFSETQ. CDR3 nucleotides: TGCGCCAGCAGCAAGGATGGCAGCACAGATACGCAGTATTTT. Encoded protein: CASSKDGSTDTQYF.

The chain has TRBV6-2 or TRBV6-3 and TRBJ1-2; D might be TRBD1 (6 bases). The V gene lost 2 bases and the J gene lost 4 bases, with 17 bases spanning the gap. CDR3 length equals 16 residues. The V gene's germline CDR1 is MNHEY and CDR2 SVGEGT. The CDR3 loop reads CASSYPTRTAIYGYTF. CDR3 coding DNA: TGTGCCAGCAGTTACCCTACCCGGACAGCCATCTATGGCTACACCTTC.

The V call is TRBV29-1, the J call TRBJ2-5, with 8 bases aligning to TRBD2. The junction had 12 bases not matched to a gene; V was cut back by 4 bases and J by 2 bases. This CDR3 spans 16 amino acids. Germline CDR1 SQVTM, CDR2 ANQGSEA. CDR3 amino acids: CSVGGLRGGSQETQYF. DNA for the CDR3: TGCAGCGTTGGGGGCCTCCGGGGGGGTTCTCAAGAGACCCAGTACTTC.

This rearrangement joins TRBV9 to TRBJ2-1; D is possibly TRBD2 (5 bases). The CDR3 contains 15 residues. V dropped 2 bases and J dropped 1 base, with 10 bases sitting between them. Germline V gene data show CDR1 as SGDLS and CDR2 as YYNGEE. Here the CDR3 reads CASSVQGRSYNEQFF. CDR3 in DNA: TGTGCCAGCAGCGTTCAAGGGAGATCCTACAATGAGCAGTTCTTC. The variable domain in full, completed from reference TRBV9 and TRBJ2-1, reads DSGVTQTPKHLITATGQRVTLRCSPRSGDLSVYWYQQSLDQGLQFLIQYYNGEERAKGNILERFSAQQFPDLHSELNLSSLELGDSALYFCASSVQGRSYNEQFFGPGTRLTVL.

In regard to this clonotype: A clone one base away is much larger, so this may be a read error. J is TRBJ2-4 and V is TRBV29-1, with TRBD2 identical over 8 bases. The J call may be in error: the DNA end matches TRBJ2-7 better. The CDR3 loop spans 15 amino acids. Germline CDR1 reads SQVTM; CDR2 reads ANQGSEA. CDR3 bases: TGCAGCGTTTCCATTCGGGAGGGGCCTCCCTACGAGCAGTACTTC. Its translation is CSVSIREGPPYEQYF.

CDR3 in DNA: TGCAGTGCCCAGCAACGGATCAACAATGAGCAGTACTTC. It yields the protein CSAQQRINNEQYF. The V gene is TRBV20-1, the J gene TRBJ2-1, with D unresolved. The J call may be wrong; the DNA end is better matched by TRBJ2-7. The germline V gene encodes CDR1 DFQATT and CDR2 SNEGSKA (reference sequence). The CDR3 spans 13 residues.

This clonotype was counted a few times. J is TRBJ2-4 and V is TRBV6-5; D is ambiguous. The length of the CDR3 is 13 residues. The germline gives CDR1 MNHEY, CDR2 SVGAGI. Trimming removed 2 bases at V and 6 bases at J, with 8 bases between. CDR3 DNA: TGTGCCAGCAGTTACACATCGGGAAACATTCAGTACTTC. It translates to CASSYTSGNIQYF.

The chain is built from TRBV7-2 and TRBJ2-2; 8 nucleotides line up with TRBD1. The V and J ends lost 5 bases and 5 bases, in that order; junction bases with no gene match: 7. In germline, CDR1 is SGHTA, CDR2 FQGNSA. The CDR3 totals 15 residues. The DNA of the CDR3 is TGTGCCAGCAGCGTCAGGGGGCCGGGAACCGGGGAGCTGTTTTTT. Translating it yields CASSVRGPGTGELFF.

A few counts support this clonotype. The V and J genes are TRBV13 and TRBJ2-3; 8 bases agree with TRBD2. After removal of 0 bases from V and 5 bases from J, the junction contained 4 bases not matched to a gene. The CDR3 is 15 residues long. CDR1 is PRHDT, CDR2 FYEKMQ, per germline (reference sequence). The CDR3 DNA sequence: TGTGCCAGCAGCTTAGGTAGCGGGGCCCAAGATACGCAGTATTTT. Translation gives CASSLGSGAQDTQYF.

This clonotype showed up just a few times. This chain connects TRBV12-3 or TRBV12-4 to TRBJ2-1; 11 bases agree with TRBD2. V dropped 8 bases and J dropped 9; count of bases not matched to a gene: 9. The CDR3 sequence is 14 residues long. CDR3 nucleotide sequence: TGTGCCAGCGCTGTAGCGGGGGGGGACCGTGAGCAGTTCTTC. It is translated as CASAVAGGDREQFF.

In its sample, this clonotype was seen a few times. The chain links TRBV12-3 or TRBV12-4 to TRBJ2-3; 9 positions agree with TRBD2. This CDR3 comprises 17 residues. V lost 6 bases and J lost 0; bases outside the gene matches: 10. The CDR3 coding sequence is TGTGCCAGCAGGCCTTCAGCGGGGGGCACTAGCACAGATACGCAGTATTTT. It yields the protein CASRPSAGGTSTDTQYF.

The chain joins TRBV5-1 to TRBJ2-7; D unresolved. Germline CDR1 SGHRS, CDR2 YFSETQ. This CDR3 has 14 residues. Between the trimmed V and J ends, which lost 0 bases and 3 bases, there was a span of 10 bases. As DNA, the CDR3 is TGCGCCAGCAGCTTGGATACGGTAGGCTACGAGCAGTACTTC. It is translated as CASSLDTVGYEQYF.

This clonotype was recorded a few times. The V and J genes are TRBV6-5 and TRBJ2-5; 9 bases align to TRBD1. This CDR3 is 16 amino acids long. Per germline, CDR1 MNHEY and CDR2 SVGAGI. V lost 8 bases and J lost 6; bases outside the gene matches: 16. The CDR3 sequence: CASPQPTGTGLQTQYF. The DNA of the CDR3 is TGTGCCAGCCCTCAGCCCACCGGGACAGGGTTGCAGACCCAGTACTTC.